This TCR beta chain derives from a study of cytomegalovirus exposure and HLA in healthy donors. The study, taken as a whole, reports: Investigators reported more than 150 TCR beta chains as tied to cytomegalovirus. The CMV antigen specificity of a few CMV-associated chains was confirmed through in vitro analysis.

The data were produced by immunoSEQ multiplex PCR, yet TCRdb's version contains in-frame clones alone and is incomplete. Among approximately 120,000 clones listed, roughly 90% were seen once. From germline, CDR1 is MNHEY and CDR2 SMNVEV (reference sequence). The junction had 4 bases not matched to a gene; V was cut back by 6 bases and J by 2 bases. The CDR3 is made up of 14 amino acids. This clone appeared many times. Its antigen is unidentified. The sample taken for sequencing was PBMCs. The chain has TRBV27 and TRBJ1-2; TRBD1 matches at 9 bases. This TCR derives from a woman under 30 in good health and CMV-seronegative. The CDR3 sequence is CASSLQGANYGYTF. CDR3 in DNA: TGTGCCAGCAGCCTACAGGGGGCAAACTATGGCTACACCTTC.